The 22 T cell receptor beta chains below were found in one sample sequenced in a study of blood T cell repertoires in COVID-19. Sequenced by immunoSEQ multiplex PCR; TCRdb stores in-frame clones only, minus some. The sample includes about 280,000 clones, around nine tenths seen only once; the top ten take about 11%. The sequenced sample was peripheral blood. The receptors stem from a woman aged 25 to 39 with COVID-19, enrolled during active disease.

This clone was recorded once. V gene TRBV19 combines with J gene TRBJ1-2; the match to TRBD1 covers 8 bases. The CDR3 has 14 amino acids. Germline V CDR1 and CDR2: LNHDA, SQIVND (reference sequence). The J segment lost 4 bases and the V segment lost 7 bases, leaving 8 bases of the junction unmatched. The CDR3 loop is CASTQQGGTYGYTF. CDR3 DNA sequence: TGTGCCAGTACCCAACAGGGGGGGACCTATGGCTACACCTTC. The whole variable domain, remainder taken from reference TRBV19 and TRBJ1-2, is DGGITQSPKYLFRKEGQNVTLSCEQNLNHDAMYWYRQDPGQGLRLIYYSQIVNDFQKGDIAEGYSVSREKKESFPLTVTSAQKNPTAFYLCASTQQGGTYGYTFGSGTRLTVV.

This chain uses TRBV18 with TRBJ2-3; D perhaps matches TRBD2 (6 bases). V was shortened by 4 bases and J by 4 bases, with 18 bases between the two germline ends. This CDR3 region has 16 residues. In germline, CDR1 is KGHSH, CDR2 LQKENI. The CDR3 region is CASSLQMLAPSDTQYF. CDR3 bases: TGTGCCAGCTCACTCCAGATGCTAGCGCCGTCAGATACGCAGTATTTT.

J is TRBJ1-1 and V is TRBV27; 9 bases fit TRBD1. Per germline, CDR1 MNHEY and CDR2 SMNVEV (reference sequence). This CDR3 spans 14 amino acids. V was clipped by 5 bases and J by 6 bases; unmatched bases: 7. The CDR3 region is CASSRQGEGAEAFF. The CDR3 nucleotides read TGTGCCAGCAGTAGACAGGGGGAGGGGGCTGAAGCTTTCTTT.

This chain links TRBV19 with TRBJ1-1, with D hard to call. Germline-derived CDR1 and CDR2 are LNHDA and SQIVND (reference sequence). This CDR3 contains 15 residues. The ends were cut back, 10 bases at V and 1 base at J, with 19 bases in the middle. CDR3: CATSLVEATNTEAFF. CDR3 DNA sequence: TGTGCCACCTCGCTGGTGGAGGCAACGAACACTGAAGCTTTCTTT.

The chain couples TRBV15 to TRBJ2-7; D uncertain. The germline V gene encodes CDR1 LNHNV and CDR2 YYDKDF (reference sequence). This CDR3 is built from 13 residues. With 1 base removed from V and 2 bases from J, the gap between germline ends came to 6 bases. The CDR3 reads CATSRVLAYEQYF. In DNA form, the CDR3 reads TGTGCCACCAGCAGAGTCTTAGCCTACGAGCAGTACTTC.

Comment on this clone: At the DNA level, this CDR3 is encoded by other sequences in the same sample as well. The chain employs TRBV28 and TRBJ2-7, with a weak D call TRBD2 (6 bases). CDR3 size: 14 residues. The germline CDR1 and CDR2 sequences are MDHEN and SYDVKM. V was cut by 1 base and J by 2 bases, with 9 bases left in between. CDR3 protein: CASSLLGGTYEQYF. CDR3 DNA sequence: TGTGCCAGCAGTTTATTGGGGGGAACCTACGAGCAGTACTTC.

J is TRBJ1-4 and V is TRBV7-2; D possibly corresponds to TRBD1 (5 bases). Looked up from germline, CDR1 is SGHTA and CDR2 is FQGNSA. V lost 1 base and J 8 bases, leaving 11 bases between the germline ends. This CDR3 is built from 14 residues. The chain's CDR3 is CASSLVGGEEKLFF. The CDR3 DNA reads as TGTGCCAGCAGCTTAGTAGGAGGGGAAGAAAAACTGTTTTTT.

V and J are TRBV7-2 and TRBJ2-3; the match to TRBD2 covers 7 bases. The CDR3 consists of 14 residues. The V and J ends lost 5 bases and 2 bases, in that order; junction bases with no gene match: 4. Germline-derived CDR1 and CDR2 are SGHTA and FQGNSA. Written as DNA, the CDR3 is TGTGCCAGCAGCCAGAGCGGGACCACAGATACGCAGTATTTT. It encodes CASSQSGTTDTQYF.

The rearrangement joins TRBV24-1 to TRBJ1-1; no reliable D call. The CDR3 length is 12 residues. Deletions cut 9 bases from V and 2 bases from J, with 9 bases between. From germline, CDR1 is KGHDR and CDR2 SFDVKD. The CDR3, as DNA: TGTGCCACCTCTGGCCCAAACACTGAAGCTTTCTTT. As protein: CATSGPNTEAFF.

The genes are TRBV5-1 and TRBJ2-7; 12 nucleotides match TRBD2. Unmatched junction bases numbered 9, after V lost 4 bases and J lost 4 bases. Germline V CDR1 and CDR2: SGHRS, YFSETQ. CDR3 length: 16 amino acids. The chain's CDR3 is CASSLATSGRLYEQYF. The CDR3 DNA is TGCGCCAGCAGCCTCGCTACTAGCGGGAGGCTTTACGAGCAGTACTTC. Supplemented by reference TRBV5-1 and TRBJ2-7, the full variable domain reads KAGVTQTPRYLIKTRGQQVTLSCSPISGHRSVSWYQQTPGQGLQFLFEYFSETQRNKGNFPGRFSGRQFSNSRSEMNVSTLELGDSALYLCASSLATSGRLYEQYFGPGTRLTVT.

The chain carries TRBV3-1 (or the pseudogene TRBV3-2) and TRBJ2-5; TRBD2 aligns across 10 bases. V was clipped by 2 bases and J by 9 bases; unmatched bases: 6. Per germline, CDR1 LGHDT and CDR2 YNNKEL (reference sequence). The CDR3 totals 14 residues. CDR3 sequence (DNA): TGTGCCAGCAGCCAAACTAGCGGGGTCCGGGCCCAGTACTTC. Encoded protein: CASSQTSGVRAQYF.

The rearrangement uses TRBV2 and TRBJ1-5; 10 nucleotides align to TRBD1. This CDR3 contains 13 residues. CDR1 and CDR2 from the germline V gene are SNHLY and FYNNEI. Trimming at V came to 7 bases and at J to 10 bases, leaving 7 bases not matched to a gene. The CDR3 DNA reads as TGTGCCAGCATGGCGGGACAGGGGAGACCCCAGCATTTT. It translates to CASMAGQGRPQHF.

The V and J genes are TRBV7-6 and TRBJ1-6, with 8 bases lining up with TRBD1. Germline CDR1 is SGHVS and CDR2 is FNYEAQ. The CDR3 sequence is 14 residues long. V lost 5 bases, J lost 10 bases, and 7 bases stayed unmatched. CDR3 amino acids: CASSPRGRESPLHF. In DNA form, the CDR3 reads TGTGCCAGCAGCCCCAGGGGGCGCGAGTCACCCCTCCACTTT.

This clone is a singleton in its sample. V usage is TRBV5-6 and J usage is TRBJ2-7, with 8 bases aligning to TRBD1. Germline CDR1 SGHDT, CDR2 YYEEEE. With V trimmed by 5 bases and J by 3 bases, 16 bases remained unmatched. The CDR3 loop spans 17 amino acids. The CDR3 DNA is TGTGCCAGCAGACCGCGACAGGGGTCCACCAGGGACTACGAGCAGTACTTC. Protein product: CASRPRQGSTRDYEQYF. The complete variable domain, with remaining parts taken from reference TRBV5-6 and TRBJ2-7, reads DAGVTQSPTHLIKTRGQQVTLRCSPKSGHDTVSWYQQALGQGPQFIFQYYEEEERQRGNFPDRFSGHQFPNYSSELNVNALLLGDSALYLCASRPRQGSTRDYEQYFGPGTRLTVT.

The chain couples TRBV6-5 to TRBJ2-1; D perhaps matches TRBD2 (5 bases). Germline CDR1 MNHEY, CDR2 SVGAGI. Trimming removed 8 bases from V and 4 bases from J, with 6 bases in between. CDR3 length: 11 amino acids. This CDR3 is CASGRYNEQFF. The DNA for the CDR3 is TGTGCCAGCGGGAGATACAATGAGCAGTTCTTC.

This clone has only one observation. The chain has TRBV6-4 and TRBJ1-4; D is possibly TRBD1 (5 bases). The CDR3 has 13 amino acids. With 9 bases removed from V and 7 bases from J, the gap between germline ends came to 15 bases. Germline V gene data show CDR1 as MRHNA and CDR2 as SNTAGT. The CDR3 region has the DNA TGTGCCAGGGGTCGGGGGGTAGGTGAAAAACTGTTTTTT. Amino acids: CARGRGVGEKLFF.

CDR3 sequence: CASREPPTGELFF. The CDR3 coding sequence is TGTGCCAGCCGAGAGCCCCCCACCGGGGAGCTGTTTTTT. This chain links TRBV12-3 or TRBV12-4 with TRBJ2-2, with D unclear. Between the trimmed V and J ends, which lost 8 bases and 4 bases, there was a span of 11 bases. The CDR3 loop spans 13 amino acids.

V and J are TRBV30 and TRBJ2-5, with TRBD2 identical over 9 bases. V was pared by 1 base and J by 5 bases, with 11 bases of the junction left unmatched. The germline V gene encodes CDR1 GTSNPN and CDR2 SVGIG (reference sequence). The CDR3 is made up of 16 amino acids. The CDR3 here is CAWSGLAGGPWETQYF. Here the CDR3 DNA reads TGTGCCTGGAGTGGGCTCGCGGGAGGGCCTTGGGAGACCCAGTACTTC.

The V and J genes are TRBV5-4 and TRBJ2-7, with D perhaps matching TRBD1 (6 bases). V was cut by 4 bases and J by 0 bases, with 11 bases left in between. The germline V gene encodes CDR1 SGHNT and CDR2 YYREEE (reference sequence). CDR3 length equals 14 residues. The CDR3 nucleotides are TGTGCCAGCAGCGGCGGACAGTCCTCCTACGAGCAGTACTTC. Amino acids: CASSGGQSSYEQYF. The full variable domain, in which reference TRBV5-4 and TRBJ2-7 provide the parts outside the CDR3, is ETGVTQSPTHLIKTRGQQVTLRCSSQSGHNTVSWYQQALGQGPQFIFQYYREEENGRGNFPPRFSGLQFPNYSSELNVNALELDDSALYLCASSGGQSSYEQYFGPGTRLTVT.

The V and J genes are TRBV5-6 and TRBJ2-7, with D possibly being TRBD2 (5 bases). V lost 1 base and J 5 bases, leaving 13 bases between the germline ends. CDR3 length: 14 amino acids. Germline-derived CDR1 and CDR2 are SGHDT and YYEEEE. This CDR3 is CASSLRGWTDEQYF. For the CDR3, the DNA is TGTGCCAGCAGCTTGAGAGGGTGGACGGACGAGCAGTACTTC.

V gene TRBV14 combines with J gene TRBJ2-1; no clear D gene. The germline gives CDR1 SGHDN, CDR2 FVKESK. The V end lost 4 bases, the J end lost 9 bases, and 13 bases lay between the germline ends. CDR3 size: 13 residues. In DNA form, the CDR3 reads TGTGCCAGCAGCCTCTACCGACTCGTTGAGCAGTTCTTC. Amino acids: CASSLYRLVEQFF.

The V gene is TRBV5-1, the J gene TRBJ2-4; TRBD1 aligns across 7 bases. The CDR3 has 14 amino acids. CDR1 is SGHRS, CDR2 YFSETQ, per germline. V shed 0 bases and J 16 bases; nucleotides not matched to a gene: 13. For the CDR3, the DNA is TGCGCCAGCAGCTTGGATACACCCGACAGGGAAATCTACTTC. It codes for CASSLDTPDREIYF.